Listed below are T cell receptor beta chains from one sample, sequenced in a study of T cells after yellow fever vaccination. From the 5' RACE reads, TCRdb called clonotypes with MiXCR, one entry per CDR3 protein. This sample carries over 65,000 distinct CDR3 sequences, about an eighth of them seen once, and the ten largest clones take around 23%. This specimen was CD8+ T cells not binding an NS4B(214-222) dextramer, sorted from PBMCs, taken roughly 20 days after the first yellow fever vaccination. All receptors come from a man in his late teens or twenties who received the YFV17D yellow fever vaccine. Each CDR3 is given with its conserved first and last residue. A D gene is named only where the DNA matches it firmly. Only some rows state a clone size, as once, few, many or a class for expanded clones.

>TRBJ1-2|few|NA|TRBV7-2
TGTGCCAGCAGCCCCACCGGTTCGGGGCAGGAAGGCTACACCTTC
CASSPTGSGQEGYTF
>TRBJ2-3|many|NA|TRBV7-9
TGTGCCAGCAGCTTGTCGGATACGCAGTATTTT
CASSLSDTQYF
>TRBJ1-2|NA|NA|TRBV5-6
TGTGCCAGCAGCTTGGGCAGCCACTATGGCTACACCTTC
CASSLGSHYGYTF
>TRBJ1-5|NA|NA|TRBV5-1
TGCGCCGGGACCCCGGCGGAAGGCCAGCCCCAGCATTTT
CAGTPAEGQPQHF
>TRBJ1-1|NA|NA|TRBV4-1
TGCGCCAGCAGCCAAGACCCGCAGGGGAGAACTGAAGCTTTCTTT
CASSQDPQGRTEAFF
>TRBJ2-2|many|NA|TRBV24-1
TGTGCCACCAGTGATCAGACGGTCACCGGGGAGCTGTTTTTT
CATSDQTVTGELFF
>TRBJ2-3|NA|TRBD2|TRBV12-3/TRBV12-4
TGTGCCAGCAGTTTGACTAGCAGCGCAGATACGCAGTATTTT
CASSLTSSADTQYF
>TRBJ2-2|NA|NA|TRBV7-3
TGTGCCAGCCGGAAGTTTGGCACGGACACCGGGGAGCTGTTTTTT
CASRKFGTDTGELFF
>TRBJ2-1|NA|NA|TRBV29-1
TGCAGCGTTGAAGATCTCGCGGGCCGGGCCTACAATGAGCAGTTCTTC
CSVEDLAGRAYNEQFF
>TRBJ2-7|few|NA|TRBV5-5
TGTGCCAGCAGCTTTACCAACGAGCAGTACTTC
CASSFTNEQYF
>TRBJ1-1|NA|TRBD1|TRBV24-1
TGTGCCACCAGTGATTTCCAGGGACAGGGGAACACTGAAGCTTTCTTT
CATSDFQGQGNTEAFF